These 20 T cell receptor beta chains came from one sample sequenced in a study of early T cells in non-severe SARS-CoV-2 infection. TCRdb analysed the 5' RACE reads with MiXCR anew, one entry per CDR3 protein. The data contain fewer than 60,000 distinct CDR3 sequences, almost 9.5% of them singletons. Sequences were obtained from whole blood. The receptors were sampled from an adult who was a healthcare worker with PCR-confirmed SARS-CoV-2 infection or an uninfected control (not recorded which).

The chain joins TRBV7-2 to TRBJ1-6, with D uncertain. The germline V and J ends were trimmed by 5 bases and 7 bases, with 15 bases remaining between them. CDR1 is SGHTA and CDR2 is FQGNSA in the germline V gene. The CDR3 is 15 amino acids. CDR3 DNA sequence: TGTGCCAGCAGCGCCCAGACATGGAGCAATTCACCCCTCCACTTT. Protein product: CASSAQTWSNSPLHF.

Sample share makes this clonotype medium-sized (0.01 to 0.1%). CDR3 region: CASSSFRTGANTEAFF. The CDR3 region has the DNA TGTGCCAGCAGTTCCTTTCGGACAGGCGCGAACACTGAAGCTTTCTTT. The V call is TRBV28, the J call TRBJ1-1, with TRBD1 identical over 7 bases. V was clipped by 4 bases and J by 1 base; unmatched bases: 9. This CDR3 has 16 residues. CDR1 is MDHEN, CDR2 SYDVKM, per germline.

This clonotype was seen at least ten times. The CDR3 here is CASSRDREETQYF. CDR3 in DNA: TGTGCCAGCAGCCGAGACAGGGAAGAGACCCAGTACTTC. This chain joins TRBV11-3 and TRBJ2-5; TRBD1 matches 7 bases. This CDR3 is built from 13 residues. Trimming removed 5 bases from V and 3 bases from J; junction bases left unmatched: 3. The germline gives CDR1 SGHNT, CDR2 YENEEA.

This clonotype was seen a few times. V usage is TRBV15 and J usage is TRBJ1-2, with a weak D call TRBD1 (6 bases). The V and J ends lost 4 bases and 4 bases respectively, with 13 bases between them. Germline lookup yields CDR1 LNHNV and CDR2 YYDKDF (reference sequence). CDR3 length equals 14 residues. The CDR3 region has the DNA TGTGCCACCAGCACCCGGCAGGGGATCTATGGCTACACCTTC. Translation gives CATSTRQGIYGYTF.

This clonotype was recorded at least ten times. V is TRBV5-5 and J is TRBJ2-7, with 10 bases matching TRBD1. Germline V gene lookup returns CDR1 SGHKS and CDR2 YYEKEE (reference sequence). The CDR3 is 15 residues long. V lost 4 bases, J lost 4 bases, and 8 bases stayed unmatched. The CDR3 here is CASSPPGQGRYEQYF. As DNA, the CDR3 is TGTGCCAGCAGCCCCCCGGGACAGGGGAGATACGAGCAGTACTTC.

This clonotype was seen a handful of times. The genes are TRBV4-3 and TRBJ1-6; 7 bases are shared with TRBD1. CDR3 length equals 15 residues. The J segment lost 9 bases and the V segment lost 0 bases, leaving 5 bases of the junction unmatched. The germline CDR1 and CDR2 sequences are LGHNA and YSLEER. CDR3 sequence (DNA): TGCGCCAGCAGCCAAGAAACTACAGGGGTTTCACCCCTCCACTTT. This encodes CASSQETTGVSPLHF.

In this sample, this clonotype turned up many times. CDR3 amino acids: CASSPRGGVSYEQYF. In nucleotides, the CDR3 is TGTGCCAGCAGCCCTCGTGGAGGGGTCTCCTACGAGCAGTACTTC. The J gene is TRBJ2-7, the V gene TRBV28, with TRBD2 as a possible D gene (6 bases). CDR1 and CDR2 from the germline V gene are MDHEN and SYDVKM. The CDR3 has 15 amino acids. Between the trimmed V and J ends, which lost 6 bases and 0 bases, there was a span of 15 bases.

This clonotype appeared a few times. CDR3 DNA sequence: TGCAGCGTTGAAGAAGGCAGTCCCGAGCAGTACTTC. Translating it yields CSVEEGSPEQYF. The J gene is TRBJ2-7, the V gene TRBV29-1, with no clear D. The CDR3 runs to 12 residues. Trimming removed 0 bases at V and 6 bases at J, with 9 bases between. Germline CDR1 and CDR2: SQVTM and ANQGSEA.

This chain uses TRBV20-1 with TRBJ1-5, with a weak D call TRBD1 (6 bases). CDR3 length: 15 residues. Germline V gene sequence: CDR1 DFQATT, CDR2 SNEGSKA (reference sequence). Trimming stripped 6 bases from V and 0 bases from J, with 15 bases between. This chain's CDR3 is CSAPPRGHSNQPQHF. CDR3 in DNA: TGCAGTGCCCCCCCGCGGGGGCATAGCAATCAGCCCCAGCATTTT.

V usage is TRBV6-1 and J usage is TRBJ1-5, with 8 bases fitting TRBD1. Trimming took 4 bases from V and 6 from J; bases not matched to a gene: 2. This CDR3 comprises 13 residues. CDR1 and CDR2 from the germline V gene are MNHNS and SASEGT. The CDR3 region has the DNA TGTGCCAGCAGTGCAGGGGGCGGTCAGCCCCAGCATTTT. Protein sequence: CASSAGGGQPQHF.

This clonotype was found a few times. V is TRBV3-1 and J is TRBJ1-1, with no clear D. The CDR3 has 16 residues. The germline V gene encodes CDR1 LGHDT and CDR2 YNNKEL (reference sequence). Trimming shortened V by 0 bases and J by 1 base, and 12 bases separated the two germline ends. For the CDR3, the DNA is TGTGCCAGCAGCCAAGATACTTTGACCGCGAACACTGAAGCTTTCTTT. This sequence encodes CASSQDTLTANTEAFF.

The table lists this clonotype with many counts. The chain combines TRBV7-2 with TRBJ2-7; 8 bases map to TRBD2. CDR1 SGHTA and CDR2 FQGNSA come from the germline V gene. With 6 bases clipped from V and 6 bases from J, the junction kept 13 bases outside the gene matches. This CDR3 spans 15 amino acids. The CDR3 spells CASRTPGLDVLEQYF. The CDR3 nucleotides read TGTGCCAGCAGAACTCCGGGACTAGATGTTCTCGAGCAGTACTTC.

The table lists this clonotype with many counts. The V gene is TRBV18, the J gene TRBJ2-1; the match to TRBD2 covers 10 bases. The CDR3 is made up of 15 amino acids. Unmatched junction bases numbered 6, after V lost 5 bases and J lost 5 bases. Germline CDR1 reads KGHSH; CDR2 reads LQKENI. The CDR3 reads CASSIRLAGDNEQFF. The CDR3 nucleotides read TGTGCCAGCTCAATCAGGCTAGCGGGAGACAATGAGCAGTTCTTC.

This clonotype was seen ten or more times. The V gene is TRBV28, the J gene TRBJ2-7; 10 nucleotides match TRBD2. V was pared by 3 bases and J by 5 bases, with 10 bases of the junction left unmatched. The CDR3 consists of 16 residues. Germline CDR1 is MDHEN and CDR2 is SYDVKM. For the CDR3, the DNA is TGTGCCAGCAGTTTTGCAGCGGGAGGGCCTTCGGACGAGCAGTACTTC. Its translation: CASSFAAGGPSDEQYF. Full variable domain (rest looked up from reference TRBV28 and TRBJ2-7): DVKVTQSSRYLVKRTGEKVFLECVQDMDHENMFWYRQDPGLGLRLIYFSYDVKMKEKGDIPEGYSVSREKKERFSLILESASTNQTSMYLCASSFAAGGPSDEQYFGPGTRLTVT.

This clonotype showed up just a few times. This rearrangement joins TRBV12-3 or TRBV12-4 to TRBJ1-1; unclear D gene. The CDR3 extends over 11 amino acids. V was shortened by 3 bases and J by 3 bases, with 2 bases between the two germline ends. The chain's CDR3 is CASSFDTEAFF. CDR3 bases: TGTGCCAGCAGTTTCGACACTGAAGCTTTCTTT.

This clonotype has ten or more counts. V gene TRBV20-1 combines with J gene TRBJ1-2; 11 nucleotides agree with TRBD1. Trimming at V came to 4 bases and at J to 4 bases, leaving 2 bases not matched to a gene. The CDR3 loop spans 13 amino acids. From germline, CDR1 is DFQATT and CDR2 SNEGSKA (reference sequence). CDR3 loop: CSATGQGAYGYTF. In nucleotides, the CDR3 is TGCAGTGCTACTGGACAGGGGGCCTATGGCTACACCTTC.

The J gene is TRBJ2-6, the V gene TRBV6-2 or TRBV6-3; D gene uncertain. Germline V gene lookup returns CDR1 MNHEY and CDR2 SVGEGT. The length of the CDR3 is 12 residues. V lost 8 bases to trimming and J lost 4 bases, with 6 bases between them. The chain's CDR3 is CASEAGANVLTF. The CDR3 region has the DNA TGTGCCAGCGAGGCCGGGGCCAACGTCCTGACTTTC.

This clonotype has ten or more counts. CDR3 DNA sequence: TGCGCCAGCAGCTTTGTGGGGTTGAACACCGGGGAGCTGTTTTTT. Translated, it gives CASSFVGLNTGELFF. The V call is TRBV5-1, the J call TRBJ2-2; D is uncertain. The germline gives CDR1 SGHRS, CDR2 YFSETQ. The germline V and J ends were trimmed by 2 bases and 1 base, with 9 bases remaining between them. The CDR3 is 15 amino acids. Variable domain in full (rest from reference TRBV5-1 and TRBJ2-2): KAGVTQTPRYLIKTRGQQVTLSCSPISGHRSVSWYQQTPGQGLQFLFEYFSETQRNKGNFPGRFSGRQFSNSRSEMNVSTLELGDSALYLCASSFVGLNTGELFFGEGSRLTVL.

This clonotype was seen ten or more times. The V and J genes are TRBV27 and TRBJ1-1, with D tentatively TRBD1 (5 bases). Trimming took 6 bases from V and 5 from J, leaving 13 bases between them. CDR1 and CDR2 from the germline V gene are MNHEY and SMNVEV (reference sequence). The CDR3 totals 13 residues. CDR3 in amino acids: CASSLRESTEAFF. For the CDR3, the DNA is TGTGCCAGCAGCCTCAGGGAAAGTACTGAAGCTTTCTTT.

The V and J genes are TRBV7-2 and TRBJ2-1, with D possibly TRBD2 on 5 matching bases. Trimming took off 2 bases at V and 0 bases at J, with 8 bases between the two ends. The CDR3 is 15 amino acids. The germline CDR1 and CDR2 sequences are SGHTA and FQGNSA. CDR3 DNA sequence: TGTGCCAGCAGCTTATGGCGGGTCTCCTACAATGAGCAGTTCTTC. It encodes CASSLWRVSYNEQFF.